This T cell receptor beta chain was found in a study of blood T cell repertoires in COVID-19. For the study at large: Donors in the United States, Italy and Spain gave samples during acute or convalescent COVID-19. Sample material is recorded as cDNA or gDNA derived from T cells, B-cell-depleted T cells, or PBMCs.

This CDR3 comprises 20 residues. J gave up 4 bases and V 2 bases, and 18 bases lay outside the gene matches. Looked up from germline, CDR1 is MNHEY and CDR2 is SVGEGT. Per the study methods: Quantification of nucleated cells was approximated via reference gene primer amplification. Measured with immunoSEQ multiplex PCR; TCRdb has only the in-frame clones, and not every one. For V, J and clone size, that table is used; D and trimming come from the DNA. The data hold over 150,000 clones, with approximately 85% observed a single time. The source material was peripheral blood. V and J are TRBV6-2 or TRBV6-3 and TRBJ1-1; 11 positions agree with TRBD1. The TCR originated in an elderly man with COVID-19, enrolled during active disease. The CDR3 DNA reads TGTGCCAGCAGTTACGACGCCGGGACAGGGGGTCTTCAGGGGGGCACTGAAGCTTTCTTT. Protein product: CASSYDAGTGGLQGGTEAFF.